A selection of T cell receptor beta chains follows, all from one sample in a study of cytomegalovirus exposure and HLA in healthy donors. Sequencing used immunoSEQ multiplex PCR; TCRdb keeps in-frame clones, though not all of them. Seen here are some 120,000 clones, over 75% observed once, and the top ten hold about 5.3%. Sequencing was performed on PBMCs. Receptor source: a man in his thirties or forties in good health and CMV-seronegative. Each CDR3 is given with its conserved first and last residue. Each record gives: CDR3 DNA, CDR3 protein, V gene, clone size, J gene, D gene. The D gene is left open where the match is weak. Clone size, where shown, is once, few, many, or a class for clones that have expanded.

CDR3nt: TGTGCCAGCAGCTTAACTGGGGCGAGGCAGTACTTC
CDR3aa: CASSLTGARQYF
v_gene: TRBV5-6
abundance: -
j_gene: TRBJ2-7
d_gene: -

CDR3nt: TGTGCCAGCAGCTTAGTTACAGGGGGTATTTCTTACGAGCAGTACTTC
CDR3aa: CASSLVTGGISYEQYF
v_gene: TRBV7-6
abundance: -
j_gene: TRBJ2-7
d_gene: TRBD1

CDR3nt: TGTGCCATCAGTGCCCCTCGGGACAGTGATATCTACGAGCAGTACTTC
CDR3aa: CAISAPRDSDIYEQYF
v_gene: TRBV10-3
abundance: -
j_gene: TRBJ2-7
d_gene: TRBD1

CDR3nt: TGTGCCAGCAGGCTCGACAATGCGGGGATACCCCTCCACTTT
CDR3aa: CASRLDNAGIPLHF
v_gene: TRBV7-2
abundance: -
j_gene: TRBJ1-6
d_gene: -

CDR3nt: TGTGCCAGCAGTTCCACCCCAGGCGCAACTAATGAAAAACTGTTTTTT
CDR3aa: CASSSTPGATNEKLFF
v_gene: TRBV6-5
abundance: -
j_gene: TRBJ1-4
d_gene: -

CDR3nt: TGTGCCAGCAGGAGCCGACTAGCGGGTCAGAATACGCAGTATTTT
CDR3aa: CASRSRLAGQNTQYF
v_gene: TRBV6-1
abundance: few
j_gene: TRBJ2-3
d_gene: TRBD2

CDR3nt: TGTGCCAGCAGCTCTGGTCGGGGAGGGTATGGCTACACCTTC
CDR3aa: CASSSGRGGYGYTF
v_gene: TRBV28
abundance: -
j_gene: TRBJ1-2
d_gene: -

CDR3nt: TGTGCCAGCAGCCAGGGACAGGGTAGGGACGAGCAGTACTTC
CDR3aa: CASSQGQGRDEQYF
v_gene: TRBV5-5
abundance: once
j_gene: TRBJ2-7
d_gene: TRBD1

CDR3nt: TGTGCCAGCAGCCATCCGGGACTAGTAACTGAGCAGTTCTTC
CDR3aa: CASSHPGLVTEQFF
v_gene: TRBV5-4
abundance: -
j_gene: TRBJ2-1
d_gene: TRBD2

CDR3nt: TGTGCCAGCAGCTCGCCCGGTGCAACTAATGAAAAACTGTTTTTT
CDR3aa: CASSSPGATNEKLFF
v_gene: TRBV5-6
abundance: -
j_gene: TRBJ1-4
d_gene: -

CDR3nt: TGTGCCAGCAGCGTAAGGGACAGCACCTACAATGAGCAGTTCTTC
CDR3aa: CASSVRDSTYNEQFF
v_gene: TRBV9
abundance: -
j_gene: TRBJ2-1
d_gene: TRBD1

CDR3nt: TGCAGCGCCCCGGGACTGTACAATGAGCAGTTCTTC
CDR3aa: CSAPGLYNEQFF
v_gene: TRBV29-1
abundance: -
j_gene: TRBJ2-1
d_gene: -

CDR3nt: TGTGCCAGCAGTGGTCGACTAGCGGGATATACAGATACGCAGTATTTT
CDR3aa: CASSGRLAGYTDTQYF
v_gene: TRBV25-1
abundance: -
j_gene: TRBJ2-3
d_gene: TRBD2

CDR3nt: TGCAGCGTTGAAGATACAGGTGGGTCGGAGACCCAGTACTTC
CDR3aa: CSVEDTGGSETQYF
v_gene: TRBV29-1
abundance: -
j_gene: TRBJ2-5
d_gene: -

CDR3nt: TGCGCCAGCAGCCAAACCGGGACAGGGGGCATCGACAATGAGCAGTTCTTC
CDR3aa: CASSQTGTGGIDNEQFF
v_gene: TRBV4-1
abundance: -
j_gene: TRBJ2-1
d_gene: TRBD1

CDR3nt: TGTGCCAGCAGTTACTCATTACAGCGGAATTCACCCCTCCACTTT
CDR3aa: CASSYSLQRNSPLHF
v_gene: TRBV6-5
abundance: -
j_gene: TRBJ1-6
d_gene: -

CDR3nt: TGTGCCAGCAATCGGGACAGGGCCTATTCACCCCTCCACTTT
CDR3aa: CASNRDRAYSPLHF
v_gene: TRBV28
abundance: -
j_gene: TRBJ1-6
d_gene: TRBD1

CDR3nt: TGTGCCAGTAGTCTCTCAGGGGTTTTGCGAGAGACCCAGTACTTC
CDR3aa: CASSLSGVLRETQYF
v_gene: TRBV19
abundance: -
j_gene: TRBJ2-5
d_gene: -

CDR3nt: TGTGCCAGCAGCCGGGTAGACGAAGTAGAGACCCAGTACTTC
CDR3aa: CASSRVDEVETQYF
v_gene: TRBV5-4
abundance: -
j_gene: TRBJ2-5
d_gene: -

CDR3nt: TGTGCCTGGAGACCCAATAGCGGGAGCAACACCGGGGAGCTGTTTTTT
CDR3aa: CAWRPNSGSNTGELFF
v_gene: TRBV30
abundance: -
j_gene: TRBJ2-2
d_gene: TRBD2

CDR3nt: TGTGCCACCAGCAGAGAAGGGGTTCTTGGCTACACCTTC
CDR3aa: CATSREGVLGYTF
v_gene: TRBV15
abundance: -
j_gene: TRBJ1-2
d_gene: -

CDR3nt: TGTGCCAGCAGCCCAGGACTAGCGGCGTACACAGATACGCAGTATTTT
CDR3aa: CASSPGLAAYTDTQYF
v_gene: TRBV7-3
abundance: -
j_gene: TRBJ2-3
d_gene: TRBD2

CDR3nt: TGTGCCAGTGCACTAGCGGGGACTGGGGAGCTGTTTTTT
CDR3aa: CASALAGTGELFF
v_gene: TRBV19
abundance: -
j_gene: TRBJ2-2
d_gene: TRBD2

CDR3nt: TGTGCCAGCAGCTTACGACTAGCGGGAGGGCCAGATACGCAGTATTTT
CDR3aa: CASSLRLAGGPDTQYF
v_gene: TRBV7-2
abundance: once
j_gene: TRBJ2-3
d_gene: TRBD2

CDR3nt: TGTGCCAGCGAGCAAATTTTAAGTAGCAATCAGCCCCAGCATTTT
CDR3aa: CASEQILSSNQPQHF
v_gene: TRBV11-3
abundance: -
j_gene: TRBJ1-5
d_gene: -

CDR3nt: TGTGCCATCGGACTAGCGGGAGTTCGAGAGACCCAGTACTTC
CDR3aa: CAIGLAGVRETQYF
v_gene: TRBV10-3
abundance: -
j_gene: TRBJ2-5
d_gene: TRBD2

CDR3nt: TGTGCCAGCAGCCAAGTGTCGGAAGAGACCCAGTACTTC
CDR3aa: CASSQVSEETQYF
v_gene: TRBV4-2
abundance: -
j_gene: TRBJ2-5
d_gene: -

CDR3nt: TGTGCCAGCAGCTTGGACGGGGGAAACACCGGGGAGCTGTTTTTT
CDR3aa: CASSLDGGNTGELFF
v_gene: TRBV5-4
abundance: -
j_gene: TRBJ2-2
d_gene: -

CDR3nt: TGTGCCAGCAGCTCCAGACATTCCTACGAGCAGTACTTC
CDR3aa: CASSSRHSYEQYF
v_gene: TRBV7-2
abundance: -
j_gene: TRBJ2-7
d_gene: -

CDR3nt: TGTGCCAGCTCACCATCACCGGGACAAGGGGGAGCCTCCAATTCACCCCTCCACTTT
CDR3aa: CASSPSPGQGGASNSPLHF
v_gene: TRBV18
abundance: -
j_gene: TRBJ1-6
d_gene: -

CDR3nt: TGTGCCAGCAGCTTACTAGGGACAGCCTACAATGAGCAGTTCTTC
CDR3aa: CASSLLGTAYNEQFF
v_gene: TRBV7-3
abundance: -
j_gene: TRBJ2-1
d_gene: TRBD1

CDR3nt: TGTGCCAGCAGTTTCTCTGGACAGGGCTACACTGAAGCTTTCTTT
CDR3aa: CASSFSGQGYTEAFF
v_gene: TRBV11-2
abundance: -
j_gene: TRBJ1-1
d_gene: TRBD1

CDR3nt: TGTGCCAGCAGAAATGCGGCTGAAAAACTGTTTTTT
CDR3aa: CASRNAAEKLFF
v_gene: TRBV6-6
abundance: few
j_gene: TRBJ1-4
d_gene: -

CDR3nt: TGTGCCAGCAGCTACGGACAGGCAAGGGGCAACGAGCAGTACTTC
CDR3aa: CASSYGQARGNEQYF
v_gene: TRBV5-8
abundance: -
j_gene: TRBJ2-7
d_gene: TRBD1

CDR3nt: TGTGCCAGCAAGGAGGGGTACAATGAGCAGTTCTTC
CDR3aa: CASKEGYNEQFF
v_gene: TRBV6-1
abundance: -
j_gene: TRBJ2-1
d_gene: -

CDR3nt: TGCGCCAGCAGCCAAGATGGCGCAGGCTATGGCTACACCTTC
CDR3aa: CASSQDGAGYGYTF
v_gene: TRBV4-3
abundance: -
j_gene: TRBJ1-2
d_gene: -

CDR3nt: TGTGCCAGCAGTAGAACGACAGGGGGCAACTCACCCCTCCACTTT
CDR3aa: CASSRTTGGNSPLHF
v_gene: TRBV6-5
abundance: -
j_gene: TRBJ1-6
d_gene: TRBD1

CDR3nt: TGCAGCGTTTTCCAGGGGAGGGACGAGCAGTACTTC
CDR3aa: CSVFQGRDEQYF
v_gene: TRBV29-1
abundance: -
j_gene: TRBJ2-7
d_gene: -

CDR3nt: TGCGCCAGCAGCCAAGAGGCAGACTACGCCTACGAGCAGTACTTC
CDR3aa: CASSQEADYAYEQYF
v_gene: TRBV4-1
abundance: few
j_gene: TRBJ2-7
d_gene: -

CDR3nt: TGCGCCAGCCGTGCGGGCTTGGACACTGAAGCTTTCTTT
CDR3aa: CASRAGLDTEAFF
v_gene: TRBV5-1
abundance: -
j_gene: TRBJ1-1
d_gene: -

CDR3nt: TGTGCCAGCAGCCCCGGAGGGAACACTGAAGCTTTCTTT
CDR3aa: CASSPGGNTEAFF
v_gene: TRBV7-3
abundance: -
j_gene: TRBJ1-1
d_gene: -

CDR3nt: TGTGCCACCAGCAAGTCCCCGGAGGACACCATATATTTT
CDR3aa: CATSKSPEDTIYF
v_gene: TRBV15
abundance: -
j_gene: TRBJ1-3
d_gene: -

CDR3nt: TGTGCCAGCAGCCGGGAACGTCAACAGGGAAACACCGGGGAGCTGTTTTTT
CDR3aa: CASSRERQQGNTGELFF
v_gene: TRBV5-4
abundance: once
j_gene: TRBJ2-2
d_gene: -